This T cell receptor beta chain emerged from a study of shared clonotypes between healthy human individuals. Trimming took 4 bases from V and 3 from J, leaving 19 bases between them. The CDR3 sequence is 16 residues long. The germline V gene has CDR1 SGHNT and CDR2 YYREEE (reference sequence). An approximately 210 ng quantity of DNA, tens of thousands of T cell genomes, went into the sorted-subset replicate PCRs. Method: immunoSEQ multiplex PCR; TCRdb's copy keeps in-frame clones and lacks some. The data hold some 2,500,000 clones, with over 85% observed a single time. The receptor was isolated from a man younger than 35 in good health. Some clones in this sample may be carry-over from other donors' samples. Sequenced: naive CD4+ T cells from PBMCs. Specified subset: CD45RA+ positively selected. The V gene is TRBV5-4, the J gene TRBJ1-2, with D maybe TRBD1 (5 bases). The CDR3 is CASSPPWGRSDYGYTF. DNA of the CDR3: TGTGCCAGCAGCCCCCCCTGGGGCAGAAGTGACTATGGCTACACCTTC.